The 24 T cell receptor beta chains presented below share a single source sample, sequenced in a study of cytomegalovirus exposure and HLA in healthy donors. Using immunoSEQ multiplex PCR, the repertoire was profiled, and TCRdb retains in-frame clones only, with some absent. The sample lists roughly 180,000 clones; around nine tenths were seen once. The specimen sequenced was PBMCs. The source is a man aged 25 to 40 in good health and CMV-seropositive.

This clone was counted a few times. The chain has TRBV15 and TRBJ2-2, with 11 bases aligning to TRBD2. V was clipped by 4 bases and J by 10 bases; unmatched bases: 11. The CDR3 length is 16 residues. Per germline, CDR1 LNHNV and CDR2 YYDKDF (reference sequence). As DNA, the CDR3 is TGTGCCACCAGCATAGGGACTAGCGGCCTCCGAGCGGAGCTGTTTTTT. Amino acids: CATSIGTSGLRAELFF. The complete variable domain, with remaining parts taken from reference TRBV15 and TRBJ2-2, reads DAMVIQNPRYQVTQFGKPVTLSCSQTLNHNVMYWYQQKSSQAPKLLFHYYDKDFNNEADTPDNFQSRRPNTSFCFLDIRSPGLGDTAMYLCATSIGTSGLRAELFFGEGSRLTVL.

This clone was picked up a small number of times. The V gene is TRBV19, the J gene TRBJ1-5, with TRBD1 as a possible D gene (5 bases). The CDR3 has 13 amino acids. Per the germline V gene, CDR1 is LNHDA and CDR2 is SQIVND (reference sequence). V was clipped by 7 bases and J by 1 base, with 8 bases between them. This CDR3 is CASNWDSNQPQHF. CDR3 in DNA: TGTGCCAGTAATTGGGACAGCAATCAGCCCCAGCATTTT.

This chain uses TRBV2 with TRBJ2-1; 10 nucleotides agree with TRBD2. V lost 5 bases and J lost 2; bases outside the gene matches: 6. This CDR3 has 16 residues. Per the germline V gene, CDR1 is SNHLY and CDR2 is FYNNEI. The CDR3 loop reads CASSTGLAAAYNEQFF. CDR3 DNA sequence: TGTGCCAGCAGTACCGGACTAGCGGCCGCCTACAATGAGCAGTTCTTC.

The V call is TRBV5-4, the J call TRBJ2-7, with a tentative D call TRBD1 (6 bases). V lost 4 bases, J lost 1 base, and 18 bases lay in between. This CDR3 is 16 amino acids long. The germline CDR1 and CDR2 sequences are SGHNT and YYREEE (reference sequence). The CDR3 here is CASSPGVRDTSYEQYF. CDR3 coding DNA: TGTGCCAGCAGCCCCGGGGTTAGGGACACTTCCTACGAGCAGTACTTC.

The chain employs TRBV6-6 and TRBJ1-2; unclear D gene. Germline V CDR1 and CDR2: MNHNY, SVGAGI (reference sequence). This CDR3 comprises 11 residues. Trimming stripped 6 bases from V and 2 bases from J, with 4 bases between. CDR3 coding DNA: TGTGCCAGCAGCCTAAACTATGGCTACACCTTC. Its protein product is CASSLNYGYTF.

The rearrangement joins TRBV13 to TRBJ2-7, with a possible D match to TRBD1 (5 bases). Germline-derived CDR1 and CDR2 are PRHDT and FYEKMQ (reference sequence). The CDR3 loop spans 12 amino acids. Trimming pared 4 bases from V and 6 bases from J, leaving 10 bases between. In DNA, the CDR3 is TGTGCCAGCAGCTCCCACAGGTCCGAGCAGTACTTC. Protein sequence: CASSSHRSEQYF.

This rearrangement joins TRBV4-3 to TRBJ1-3, with no clear D. V was clipped by 1 base and J by 0 bases, with 10 bases between them. CDR3 length equals 16 residues. The germline V gene has CDR1 LGHNA and CDR2 YSLEER. CDR3 sequence reads: CASSQGDRSSGNTIYF. For the CDR3, the DNA is TGCGCCAGCAGCCAAGGGGATAGGAGCTCTGGAAACACCATATATTTT.

The chain links TRBV5-4 to TRBJ2-5; 8 positions agree with TRBD2. The germline V gene encodes CDR1 SGHNT and CDR2 YYREEE (reference sequence). The CDR3 consists of 18 residues. Losses at the gene ends were 3 bases for V and 6 bases for J; bases not matched to a gene: 19. The DNA for the CDR3 is TGTGCCAGCAGCTCCCCGGGACATTTAGCGGGGACCCCGAAGACCCAGTACTTC. Residues: CASSSPGHLAGTPKTQYF. Full variable domain (missing parts from reference TRBV5-4 and TRBJ2-5): ETGVTQSPTHLIKTRGQQVTLRCSSQSGHNTVSWYQQALGQGPQFIFQYYREEENGRGNFPPRFSGLQFPNYSSELNVNALELDDSALYLCASSSPGHLAGTPKTQYFGPGTRLLVL.

This clone came up a few times. The V and J genes are TRBV11-3 and TRBJ1-3; D call uncertain. V was cut by 2 bases and J by 0 bases, with 11 bases left in between. The CDR3 runs to 16 residues. The V gene's germline CDR1 is SGHNT and CDR2 YENEEA. The CDR3 DNA reads TGTGCCAGCAGCTTACTAGGGCAGAGCTCTGGAAACACCATATATTTT. It encodes CASSLLGQSSGNTIYF.

This clone was seen once. The chain is built from TRBV30 and TRBJ2-7; a possible D gene is TRBD1 (5 bases). Trimming left V 5 bases short and J 2 bases short, with 16 bases between. This CDR3 is 14 amino acids long. Germline values: CDR1 GTSNPN, CDR2 SVGIG (reference sequence). The CDR3: CAWAVGQSPYEQYF. DNA of the CDR3: TGTGCCTGGGCGGTGGGGCAAAGTCCCTACGAGCAGTACTTC.

The rearrangement joins TRBV5-8 to TRBJ2-3; tentatively, D is TRBD1 or TRBD2 (5 bases each). Looked up from germline, CDR1 is SGHTS and CDR2 is YDEGEE. The V gene lost 2 bases and the J gene lost 10 bases, with 11 bases spanning the gap. The CDR3 has 12 residues. In DNA form, the CDR3 reads TGTGCCAGCAGCTTACAGGACTTGGCGCAGTATTTT. Its translation is CASSLQDLAQYF.

The rearrangement joins TRBV30 to TRBJ1-5; D is undetermined. CDR3 length equals 15 residues. V gave up 0 bases and J gave up 6 bases, with 15 bases separating them. CDR1 is GTSNPN, CDR2 SVGIG, per germline (reference sequence). The CDR3: CAWSVRREVSQPQHF. The CDR3 DNA reads as TGTGCCTGGAGTGTAAGGAGGGAAGTGTCTCAGCCCCAGCATTTT.

The CDR3 region has the DNA TGCGCCAGTTCGGGGATAGCGGGAGTCGAGCAGTACTTC. Translating it yields CASSGIAGVEQYF. The rearrangement joins TRBV5-1 to TRBJ2-7; TRBD2 matches 9 bases. The CDR3 is made up of 13 amino acids. Germline assignment: CDR1 SGHRS and CDR2 YFSETQ. V was pared by 8 bases and J by 6 bases, with 9 bases of the junction left unmatched.

The chain combines TRBV29-1 with TRBJ2-7, with 10 bases fitting TRBD2. The CDR3 consists of 14 residues. J was trimmed by 1 base and V by 4 bases; bases with no gene match: 4. Germline CDR1 SQVTM, CDR2 ANQGSEA. DNA of the CDR3: TGCAGCGTTGTTCTAGCGGGGGCTTCCTACGAGCAGTACTTC. This translates into CSVVLAGASYEQYF.

This clone was counted only a few times. DNA for the CDR3: TGTGCCAGCAGGGGCGTGGACGACAACGAGCAGTACTTC. This translates into CASRGVDDNEQYF. The chain combines TRBV2 with TRBJ2-7; no clear D gene. CDR1 and CDR2 (germline): SNHLY, FYNNEI. This CDR3 region has 13 residues. V was cut by 6 bases and J by 5 bases, with 14 bases left in between.

This clone was observed a handful of times. This chain connects TRBV9 to TRBJ2-7; D unresolved. CDR1 is SGDLS and CDR2 is YYNGEE in the germline V gene. The CDR3 runs 14 residues. Trimming stripped 6 bases from V and 1 base from J, with 14 bases between. CDR3 loop: CASNPFGGSYEQYF. CDR3 bases: TGTGCCAGCAACCCTTTTGGCGGTTCCTACGAGCAGTACTTC. The full variable domain, completed using reference TRBV9 and TRBJ2-7, is DSGVTQTPKHLITATGQRVTLRCSPRSGDLSVYWYQQSLDQGLQFLIQYYNGEERAKGNILERFSAQQFPDLHSELNLSSLELGDSALYFCASNPFGGSYEQYFGPGTRLTVT.

The rearrangement joins TRBV27 to TRBJ2-3; 10 bases align to TRBD2. Germline loops: CDR1 MNHEY, CDR2 SMNVEV (reference sequence). After removal of 2 bases from V and 5 bases from J, the junction contained 13 bases not matched to a gene. This CDR3 has 18 amino acids. The CDR3 reads CASSLVSSGSLAGDTQYF. As DNA, the CDR3 is TGTGCCAGCAGTTTAGTTTCTAGCGGGAGCCTTGCGGGAGATACGCAGTATTTT.

The chain recombines TRBV11-3 with TRBJ2-4; D ambiguous. CDR1 and CDR2 (germline): SGHNT, YENEEA. V was cut by 1 base and J by 9 bases, with 10 bases left in between. The CDR3 has 13 residues. DNA of the CDR3: TGTGCCAGCAGCTTAGGAAACTGGGGCATTCAGTACTTC. Translating it yields CASSLGNWGIQYF.

The chain has TRBV19 and TRBJ1-5; no reliable D call. The CDR3 is 15 amino acids. Trimming removed 1 base at V and 0 bases at J, with 7 bases between. Per germline, CDR1 LNHDA and CDR2 SQIVND (reference sequence). The CDR3 loop is CASSIGPVSNQPQHF. The DNA of the CDR3 is TGTGCCAGTAGTATAGGACCCGTTAGCAATCAGCCCCAGCATTTT.

The J gene is TRBJ1-6, the V gene TRBV14; 8 bases are shared with TRBD1. Looked up from germline, CDR1 is SGHDN and CDR2 is FVKESK. The CDR3 sequence is 14 residues long. J lost 13 bases, V lost 4 bases, and 9 bases had no gene match. In DNA form, the CDR3 reads TGTGCCAGCAGCCTCCGGGACAGGTTGGCTCCCCTCCACTTT. It translates to CASSLRDRLAPLHF.

V usage is TRBV5-1 and J usage is TRBJ2-3, with 10 bases identical to TRBD2. The CDR3 has 16 amino acids. Unmatched junction bases numbered 7, after V lost 1 base and J lost 5 bases. CDR1 is SGHRS and CDR2 is YFSETQ in the germline V gene. This chain's CDR3 is CASSLYLAGEGDTQYF. CDR3 nucleotide sequence: TGCGCCAGCAGCTTGTATCTAGCGGGAGAGGGAGATACGCAGTATTTT.

V is TRBV4-1 and J is TRBJ2-2; TRBD1 matches at 7 bases. The ends lost 3 bases at V and 5 bases at J; junction bases unmatched: 9. Per germline, CDR1 MGHRA and CDR2 YSYEKL. This CDR3 region has 16 residues. CDR3 sequence reads: CASSQSGQPRTGELFF. The CDR3 region has the DNA TGCGCCAGCAGCCAGTCGGGACAGCCAAGGACCGGGGAGCTGTTTTTT.

This clone occurred a few times. This chain joins TRBV6-5 and TRBJ2-7, with 9 nucleotides matching TRBD2. The germline V gene encodes CDR1 MNHEY and CDR2 SVGAGI. The CDR3 contains 15 residues. J gave up 6 bases and V 4 bases, and 10 bases lay outside the gene matches. CDR3 in amino acids: CASSFGAGGGREQYF. The CDR3 DNA follows: TGTGCCAGCAGTTTCGGCGCGGGAGGGGGCCGCGAGCAGTACTTC.

The V gene is TRBV20-1, the J gene TRBJ1-6; no reliable D call. V was trimmed by 6 bases and J by 9 bases, leaving 3 bases between them. Germline CDR1 and CDR2: DFQATT and SNEGSKA (reference sequence). CDR3 length: 9 residues. CDR3 nucleotides: TGCAGTGCAGGTTCACCCCTCCACTTT. Protein sequence: CSAGSPLHF.